Listed here is a single TCR beta chain. Antigen: not known. Method: immunoSEQ multiplex PCR; TCRdb's copy keeps in-frame clones and lacks some. This table has over 20,000 clones, roughly 67% appearing once. This specimen comes from a study of early stage breast cancer tumors. Study details: Of 15 to 20 invasive breast tumors, fewer than 13 were hormone receptor-positive, HER2-negative. Invasive lobular carcinomas made up about 35% of the 12 ER+/PR+/HER2- tumors. Study-level points and caveats: Compared with adjacent normal breast, tumors showed 2.5 to 3-fold denser, more clonal T cells.

The CDR3 sequence is 15 residues long. Trimming pared 6 bases from V and 6 bases from J, leaving 18 bases between. CDR1 and CDR2 (germline): MNHEY, SVGAGI. The clonotype comes from a person aged 55 to 75 with breast cancer. The material sequenced was breast tumor tissue. The genes are TRBV6-5 and TRBJ1-5; D unresolved. Written as DNA, the CDR3 is TGTGCCAGCAGCCGCGGAGGAGGACCCGGTCAGCCCCAGCATTTT. Encoded protein: CASSRGGGPGQPQHF.